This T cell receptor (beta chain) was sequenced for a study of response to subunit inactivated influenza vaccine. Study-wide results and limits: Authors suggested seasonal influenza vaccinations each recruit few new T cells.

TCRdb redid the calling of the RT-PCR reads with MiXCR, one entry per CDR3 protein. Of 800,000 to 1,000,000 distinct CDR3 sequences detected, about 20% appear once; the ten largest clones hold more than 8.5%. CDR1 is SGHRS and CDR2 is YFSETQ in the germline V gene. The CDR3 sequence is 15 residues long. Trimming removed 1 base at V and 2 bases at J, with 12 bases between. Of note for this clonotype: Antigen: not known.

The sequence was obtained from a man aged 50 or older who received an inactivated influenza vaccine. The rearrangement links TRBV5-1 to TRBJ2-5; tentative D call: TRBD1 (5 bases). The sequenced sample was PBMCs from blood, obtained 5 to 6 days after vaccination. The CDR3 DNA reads TGCGCCAGCAGCTTGTCCGCAGGGATACAAGAGACCCAGTACTTC. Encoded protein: CASSLSAGIQETQYF. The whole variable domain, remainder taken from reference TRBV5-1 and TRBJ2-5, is KAGVTQTPRYLIKTRGQQVTLSCSPISGHRSVSWYQQTPGQGLQFLFEYFSETQRNKGNFPGRFSGRQFSNSRSEMNVSTLELGDSALYLCASSLSAGIQETQYFGPGTRLLVL.